Shown below are 32 T cell receptor beta chains from a single sample sequenced in a study of cytomegalovirus exposure and HLA in healthy donors. The data were produced by immunoSEQ multiplex PCR, yet TCRdb's version contains in-frame clones alone and is incomplete. The sample carries approximately 280,000 clones, around nine tenths recorded once. The sequencing input was PBMCs. The receptor set was obtained from a woman aged 18-30 years in good health and CMV-seronegative.

This chain connects TRBV19 to TRBJ1-1; 10 bases map to TRBD1. The trim removed 5 bases at V and 5 bases at J, leaving 5 bases unmatched. The CDR3 loop spans 14 amino acids. CDR1 is LNHDA, CDR2 SQIVND, per germline (reference sequence). The chain's CDR3 is CASSVGQGWTEAFF. The CDR3 nucleotides are TGTGCCAGTAGTGTGGGACAGGGGTGGACTGAAGCTTTCTTT.

V usage is TRBV11-2 and J usage is TRBJ1-5, with a tentative D call TRBD1 (6 bases). CDR3 length: 15 amino acids. V was shortened by 5 bases and J by 6 bases, with 17 bases between the two germline ends. Germline V gene data show CDR1 as SGHAT and CDR2 as FQNNGV. The CDR3 bases are TGTGCCAGCAGCGCACAGGGCTGGGTGGGTCAGCCCCAGCATTTT. Its translation is CASSAQGWVGQPQHF.

V and J are TRBV27 and TRBJ2-7; a possible D gene is TRBD2 (6 bases). The germline V gene encodes CDR1 MNHEY and CDR2 SMNVEV (reference sequence). This CDR3 is built from 16 residues. The germline V and J ends were trimmed by 3 bases and 0 bases, with 15 bases remaining between them. The CDR3 loop reads CASSFGSGHSSYEQYF. Here the CDR3 DNA reads TGTGCCAGCAGTTTCGGTAGCGGCCATAGCTCCTACGAGCAGTACTTC.

The genes are TRBV28 and TRBJ2-5; 8 bases fit TRBD1. The CDR3 is 15 amino acids. J lost 2 bases, V lost 2 bases, and 4 bases had no gene match. Germline CDR1 reads MDHEN; CDR2 reads SYDVKM. The CDR3 here is CASSLVQGAQETQYF. In nucleotides, the CDR3 is TGTGCCAGCAGTTTAGTCCAGGGGGCACAAGAGACCCAGTACTTC. Filled out from reference TRBV28 and TRBJ2-5, the complete variable domain reads DVKVTQSSRYLVKRTGEKVFLECVQDMDHENMFWYRQDPGLGLRLIYFSYDVKMKEKGDIPEGYSVSREKKERFSLILESASTNQTSMYLCASSLVQGAQETQYFGPGTRLLVL.

The V and J genes are TRBV6-1 and TRBJ2-7; 8 bases fit TRBD1. This CDR3 has 15 residues. V shed 2 bases, J shed 0 bases, and the junction held 3 bases outside the gene matches. Germline CDR1 is MNHNS and CDR2 is SASEGT. The CDR3 is CASSEYRGYSYEQYF. CDR3 DNA: TGTGCCAGCAGTGAATACAGGGGGTACTCCTACGAGCAGTACTTC.

The chain uses TRBV18 and TRBJ1-3; 8 bases line up with TRBD1. Per the germline V gene, CDR1 is KGHSH and CDR2 is LQKENI. The J segment lost 2 bases and the V segment lost 3 bases, leaving 6 bases of the junction unmatched. The CDR3 spans 16 residues. The CDR3 sequence: CASSPGQGGAGNTIYF. CDR3 bases: TGTGCCAGCTCACCCGGACAGGGAGGTGCTGGAAACACCATATATTTT.

The chain is built from TRBV11-2 and TRBJ2-7, with TRBD1 matching 8 bases. V gave up 1 base and J gave up 7 bases; unmatched junction bases: 12. The CDR3 sequence is 16 residues long. Germline assignment: CDR1 SGHAT and CDR2 FQNNGV. The CDR3 nucleotides are TGTGCCAGCAGCTTAGCAACAGGGGGAGGCCCCTGGGAGCAGTACTTC. Translating gives CASSLATGGGPWEQYF. Complete variable domain (other parts from reference TRBV11-2 and TRBJ2-7): EAGVAQSPRYKIIEKRQSVAFWCNPISGHATLYWYQQILGQGPKLLIQFQNNGVVDDSQLPKDRFSAERLKGVDSTLKIQPAKLEDSAVYLCASSLATGGGPWEQYFGPGTRLTVT.

This chain connects TRBV13 to TRBJ1-1; no firm D call. CDR3 length: 14 amino acids. Trimming removed 4 bases from V and 4 bases from J, with 13 bases in between. Germline values: CDR1 PRHDT, CDR2 FYEKMQ (reference sequence). Written as DNA, the CDR3 is TGTGCCAGCAGCTCGGGATTCCGGGGCACTGAAGCTTTCTTT. Its translation: CASSSGFRGTEAFF.

This clone was detected once. V is TRBV5-8 and J is TRBJ1-3, with 11 positions matching TRBD1. This CDR3 is built from 16 residues. Trimming removed 4 bases from V and 1 base from J; junction bases left unmatched: 4. Germline-derived CDR1 and CDR2 are SGHTS and YDEGEE. The CDR3 DNA sequence: TGTGCCAGCAGCGGGGGACAGGGGGGATCTGGAAACACCATATATTTT. This sequence encodes CASSGGQGGSGNTIYF.

The V and J genes are TRBV5-4 and TRBJ2-7; no definite D call. The CDR3 is made up of 10 amino acids. Trimming left V 10 bases short and J 4 bases short, with 9 bases between. Germline V gives CDR1 SGHNT, CDR2 YYREEE (reference sequence). CDR3 sequence: CADYLYEQYF. The CDR3 DNA reads TGTGCCGATTACTTATACGAGCAGTACTTC. Full variable domain (remainder filled in from reference TRBV5-4 and TRBJ2-7): ETGVTQSPTHLIKTRGQQVTLRCSSQSGHNTVSWYQQALGQGPQFIFQYYREEENGRGNFPPRFSGLQFPNYSSELNVNALELDDSALYLCADYLYEQYFGPGTRLTVT.

V is TRBV11-2 and J is TRBJ2-3; D might be TRBD1 (6 bases). The CDR3 has 14 amino acids. Per germline, CDR1 SGHAT and CDR2 FQNNGV. V shed 0 bases and J shed 4 bases, with 8 bases lying between them. Written as DNA, the CDR3 is TGTGCCAGCAGCTTAGATCAGGGGTCAGATACGCAGTATTTT. It translates to CASSLDQGSDTQYF.

The rearrangement uses TRBV5-8 and TRBJ2-6, with D possibly TRBD2 on 6 matching bases. The CDR3 runs 15 residues. CDR1 SGHTS and CDR2 YDEGEE come from the germline V gene. V was shortened by 2 bases and J by 0 bases, with 6 bases between the two germline ends. The CDR3 sequence is CASSFGSSGANVLTF. The DNA of the CDR3 is TGTGCCAGCAGCTTCGGGAGCTCTGGGGCCAACGTCCTGACTTTC.

CDR3 nucleotides: TGTGCCAGCAGTGGGCTACTGGGTCAGGGTGCGAGTCAGCCCCAGCATTTT. Amino acids: CASSGLLGQGASQPQHF. This chain links TRBV6-1 with TRBJ1-5, with D perhaps TRBD1 (5 bases). The CDR3 runs 17 residues. Germline V gene lookup returns CDR1 MNHNS and CDR2 SASEGT. V lost 4 bases, J lost 6 bases, and 22 bases lay in between.

In DNA form, the CDR3 reads TGTGCCAGCTCGTCCTTGTGGGACAGATCCGGGGAGCTGTTTTTT. Translation: CASSSLWDRSGELFF. V and J are TRBV18 and TRBJ2-2, with TRBD1 matching 7 bases. The V gene end was trimmed by 6 bases and the J gene end by 6 bases; junction bases not matched to a gene: 10. The germline V gene encodes CDR1 KGHSH and CDR2 LQKENI. The length of the CDR3 is 15 residues.

This clone has a single count. V gene TRBV4-1 combines with J gene TRBJ2-3; TRBD2 might be the D (5 bases). Trimming cost V 8 bases and J 0 bases, with 15 bases left between them. Per germline, CDR1 MGHRA and CDR2 YSYEKL. This CDR3 has 15 amino acids. The CDR3 nucleotides are TGCGCCAGCCACCCGACGGAGGCTAGCACAGATACGCAGTATTTT. Translated: CASHPTEASTDTQYF.

The gene calls are TRBV6-1 and TRBJ1-2; D is possibly TRBD1 (5 bases). Looked up from germline, CDR1 is MNHNS and CDR2 is SASEGT. V lost 3 bases and J lost 4, with 9 bases in between. The CDR3 loop spans 13 amino acids. In DNA form, the CDR3 reads TGTGCCAGCAGTGACCGTAGGGGCTATGGCTACACCTTC. This gives the protein CASSDRRGYGYTF.

The rearrangement uses TRBV28 and TRBJ2-7, with D maybe TRBD2 (6 bases). CDR1 and CDR2 (germline): MDHEN, SYDVKM. The V gene lost 5 bases and the J gene lost 6 bases, with 17 bases spanning the gap. The CDR3 is 14 residues long. CDR3 loop: CASSAGGAKAEQYF. As DNA, the CDR3 is TGTGCCAGCAGTGCTGGCGGGGCGAAGGCCGAGCAGTACTTC.

The chain links TRBV2 to TRBJ2-1; 8 positions agree with TRBD2. Germline CDR1 is SNHLY and CDR2 is FYNNEI. Losses at the gene ends were 8 bases for V and 6 bases for J; bases not matched to a gene: 12. The CDR3 is 15 residues long. The CDR3 spells CASPGREEVVNEQFF. The CDR3 bases are TGTGCCAGCCCTGGGCGGGAGGAGGTGGTCAATGAGCAGTTCTTC.

The chain is built from TRBV19 and TRBJ2-7, with 8 bases matching TRBD2. The CDR3 runs to 14 residues. V shed 4 bases, J shed 6 bases, and the junction held 8 bases outside the gene matches. The germline V gene has CDR1 LNHDA and CDR2 SQIVND (reference sequence). The CDR3 nucleotides read TGTGCCAGTAGTAACGTCGGGACTAGAGGCGAGCAGTACTTC. Protein sequence: CASSNVGTRGEQYF. Together with reference TRBV19 and TRBJ2-7, the CDR3 gives the full variable domain: DGGITQSPKYLFRKEGQNVTLSCEQNLNHDAMYWYRQDPGQGLRLIYYSQIVNDFQKGDIAEGYSVSREKKESFPLTVTSAQKNPTAFYLCASSNVGTRGEQYFGPGTRLTVT.

This clone occurred a few times. The chain has TRBV6-5 and TRBJ1-2, with TRBD1 matching 8 bases. CDR3 length: 13 amino acids. Unmatched junction bases numbered 9, after V lost 2 bases and J lost 13 bases. Germline CDR1 MNHEY, CDR2 SVGAGI. The CDR3 DNA reads TGTGCCAGCAGTTACCCAGGACAGGGCCCTCGCACCTTC. It codes for CASSYPGQGPRTF.

This chain uses TRBV28 with TRBJ2-6; 16 positions match TRBD2. This CDR3 is 22 amino acids long. The V segment lost 5 bases and the J segment 0 bases; nucleotides outside the gene matches: 13. Germline assignment: CDR1 MDHEN and CDR2 SYDVKM. CDR3 sequence (DNA): TGTGCCAGCAGTCTGCTAGGGGGACTAGCGGGAGGGCATGACTCTGGGGCCAACGTCCTGACTTTC. Encoded protein: CASSLLGGLAGGHDSGANVLTF. Looking up the rest from reference TRBV28 and TRBJ2-6 gives the full variable domain: DVKVTQSSRYLVKRTGEKVFLECVQDMDHENMFWYRQDPGLGLRLIYFSYDVKMKEKGDIPEGYSVSREKKERFSLILESASTNQTSMYLCASSLLGGLAGGHDSGANVLTFGAGSRLTVL.

The chain carries TRBV19 and TRBJ1-2; 7 bases line up with TRBD1. CDR1 is LNHDA, CDR2 SQIVND, per germline (reference sequence). The CDR3 contains 12 residues. The V gene end was trimmed by 10 bases and the J gene end by 2 bases; junction bases not matched to a gene: 4. The CDR3 protein is CATRTGNYGYTF. CDR3 in DNA: TGTGCCACCCGGACAGGCAACTATGGCTACACCTTC.

V usage is TRBV6-1 and J usage is TRBJ1-4, with 8 positions matching TRBD1. The J segment lost 5 bases and the V segment lost 4 bases, leaving 0 bases of the junction unmatched. Germline-derived CDR1 and CDR2 are MNHNS and SASEGT. The length of the CDR3 is 13 residues. The CDR3 loop is CASSGQGNEKLFF. CDR3 DNA: TGTGCCAGCAGTGGACAGGGGAATGAAAAACTGTTTTTT.

The chain uses TRBV2 and TRBJ2-3; D remains ambiguous. Trimming stripped 0 bases from V and 7 bases from J, with 8 bases between. Germline lookup yields CDR1 SNHLY and CDR2 FYNNEI. The CDR3 covers 13 residues. The CDR3 region is CASSEAREYTQYF. The CDR3 region has the DNA TGTGCCAGCAGTGAAGCCCGAGAGTATACGCAGTATTTT.

The chain is built from TRBV5-5 and TRBJ1-2; D call uncertain. The CDR3 sequence is 12 residues long. V lost 4 bases, J lost 5 bases, and 9 bases lay in between. Germline CDR1 and CDR2: SGHKS and YYEKEE (reference sequence). The CDR3 spells CASSDDWYGYTF. As DNA, the CDR3 is TGTGCCAGCAGCGACGACTGGTATGGCTACACCTTC.

The rearrangement uses TRBV27 and TRBJ1-1; 9 nucleotides line up with TRBD1. This CDR3 has 17 residues. V gave up 5 bases and J gave up 5 bases; unmatched junction bases: 15. CDR1 MNHEY and CDR2 SMNVEV come from the germline V gene (reference sequence). The CDR3 loop reads CASSNPHRGRGLTEAFF. The DNA of the CDR3 is TGTGCCAGCAGTAACCCTCACAGGGGGCGGGGGTTGACTGAAGCTTTCTTT.

The V and J genes are TRBV4-2 and TRBJ1-5, with D perhaps TRBD1 (6 bases). Trimming cost V 1 base and J 6 bases, with 16 bases left between them. CDR3 length equals 16 residues. The germline V gene has CDR1 LGHNA and CDR2 YNFKEQ. The CDR3 spells CASSQGGLQGSQPQHF. CDR3 nucleotides: TGTGCCAGCAGCCAAGGTGGGTTGCAGGGGAGTCAGCCCCAGCATTTT.

The J gene is TRBJ1-4, the V gene TRBV7-2, with no clear D. Germline CDR1 SGHTA, CDR2 FQGNSA. Trimming shortened V by 1 base and J by 7 bases, and 10 bases separated the two germline ends. The CDR3 runs 14 residues. In nucleotides, the CDR3 is TGTGCCAGCAGCTTAGACAAGGGAGGTGAAAAACTGTTTTTT. This sequence encodes CASSLDKGGEKLFF.

The chain couples TRBV6-5 to TRBJ2-1; D not resolved. This CDR3 contains 14 residues. Trimming removed 6 bases from V and 9 bases from J, with 18 bases in between. CDR1 is MNHEY and CDR2 is SVGAGI in the germline V gene. The CDR3 protein is CASRPGPEVGEQFF. The DNA of the CDR3 is TGTGCCAGCAGGCCGGGTCCCGAGGTTGGTGAGCAGTTCTTC.

The chain links TRBV27 to TRBJ2-1, with 9 bases identical to TRBD2. This CDR3 region has 15 residues. The V gene's germline CDR1 is MNHEY and CDR2 SMNVEV (reference sequence). V shed 6 bases, J shed 3 bases, and the junction held 6 bases outside the gene matches. The CDR3: CASRRSGSIYNEQFF. The CDR3 DNA follows: TGTGCCAGCAGGCGTAGCGGGAGCATCTACAATGAGCAGTTCTTC.

The chain recombines TRBV5-1 with TRBJ2-2; TRBD2 agrees at 11 bases. The length of the CDR3 is 18 residues. Germline trimming cut 1 base from V and 2 bases from J; bases unmatched to any gene: 7. Germline CDR1 SGHRS, CDR2 YFSETQ. The CDR3 protein is CASSLSGSGRANTGELFF. CDR3 nucleotides: TGCGCCAGCAGCTTGTCTGGTAGCGGGAGGGCTAACACCGGGGAGCTGTTTTTT.

V and J are TRBV9 and TRBJ2-5, with 8 bases aligning to TRBD2. Trimming removed 2 bases from V and 4 bases from J; junction bases left unmatched: 10. This CDR3 contains 16 residues. Germline V gene sequence: CDR1 SGDLS, CDR2 YYNGEE. Here the CDR3 reads CASSVIGAGVVETQYF. CDR3 nucleotide sequence: TGTGCCAGCAGCGTCATCGGAGCGGGAGTTGTAGAGACCCAGTACTTC.